The next 8 T cell receptor beta chains were all read from a single sample in a study of control samples from healthy donors and cancer patients. The method was immunoSEQ multiplex PCR; TCRdb's version includes in-frame clones alone and lacks a portion of them. Here the sample spans about 97,000 clones, more than 85% being singletons. Sequences were obtained from blood. The receptor set was obtained from a man aged 25 to 40 in good health.

The chain recombines TRBV18 with TRBJ2-5; 7 bases are shared with TRBD2. CDR1 KGHSH and CDR2 LQKENI come from the germline V gene. V shed 6 bases and J 2 bases; nucleotides not matched to a gene: 3. CDR3 length: 13 residues. The CDR3 region is CASSKGLQETQYF. The CDR3, as DNA: TGTGCCAGCTCGAAGGGACTACAAGAGACCCAGTACTTC.

There are a few counts of this clone. The chain recombines TRBV6-5 with TRBJ1-4; D is uncertain. Germline V CDR1 and CDR2: MNHEY, SVGAGI. The CDR3 sequence is 13 residues long. Trimming took off 6 bases at V and 8 bases at J, with 13 bases between the two ends. CDR3 nucleotide sequence: TGTGCCAGCAGAAGCACTCCTGGGGAAAAACTGTTTTTT. Translated, it gives CASRSTPGEKLFF.

The CDR3 is CASSPGFKDTQYF. In DNA, the CDR3 is TGTGCCAGCAGCCCAGGTTTCAAAGATACGCAGTATTTT. This chain connects TRBV11-2 to TRBJ2-3; D is undetermined. From germline, CDR1 is SGHAT and CDR2 FQNNGV. V lost 5 bases and J lost 5, with 11 bases in between. The length of the CDR3 is 13 residues. Full variable domain (remainder filled in from reference TRBV11-2 and TRBJ2-3): EAGVAQSPRYKIIEKRQSVAFWCNPISGHATLYWYQQILGQGPKLLIQFQNNGVVDDSQLPKDRFSAERLKGVDSTLKIQPAKLEDSAVYLCASSPGFKDTQYFGPGTRLTVL.

The V call is TRBV14, the J call TRBJ1-1; D possibly corresponds to TRBD1 (6 bases). This CDR3 spans 18 amino acids. Germline values: CDR1 SGHDN, CDR2 FVKESK. The V and J ends lost 1 base and 1 base respectively, with 19 bases between them. The CDR3 sequence is CASSQVDRTDWGNTEAFF. The CDR3 DNA follows: TGTGCCAGCAGCCAAGTAGATAGGACAGACTGGGGGAACACTGAAGCTTTCTTT.

The chain combines TRBV10-2 with TRBJ2-5, with D perhaps matching TRBD2 (5 bases). CDR3 length: 14 residues. V was shortened by 3 bases and J by 5 bases, with 13 bases between the two germline ends. CDR1 WSHSY and CDR2 SAAADI come from the germline V gene. The CDR3, as DNA: TGCGCCAGCAGTGACCTGGGCGGAGGTGAGACCCAGTACTTC. Amino acid sequence: CASSDLGGGETQYF.

The chain has TRBV7-2 and TRBJ2-2; 7 bases fit TRBD2. The V segment lost 1 base and the J segment 6 bases; nucleotides outside the gene matches: 2. CDR3 length: 14 residues. Germline V gives CDR1 SGHTA, CDR2 FQGNSA. CDR3 amino acids: CASSLEGGAGELFF. For the CDR3, the DNA is TGTGCCAGCAGCTTAGAGGGAGGGGCCGGGGAGCTGTTTTTT.

The CDR3 protein is CASMSAGVFHEQYF. CDR3 sequence (DNA): TGTGCCAGCATGTCCGCGGGGGTGTTCCACGAGCAGTACTTC. V and J are TRBV6-5 and TRBJ2-7, with 7 positions matching TRBD2. The CDR3 spans 14 residues. Germline values: CDR1 MNHEY, CDR2 SVGAGI. V lost 7 bases to trimming and J lost 5 bases; unmatched junction nucleotides: 11.

This chain uses TRBV6-5 with TRBJ2-4; no reliable D call. V dropped 3 bases and J dropped 2 bases, with 8 bases sitting between them. Germline V lookup: CDR1 MNHEY, CDR2 SVGAGI. The CDR3 consists of 14 residues. The CDR3: CASSYLNSKNIQYF. DNA for the CDR3: TGTGCCAGCAGTTATTTGAATTCCAAAAACATTCAGTACTTC.